Shown below are 19 T cell receptor beta chains from a single sample sequenced in a study of T cells in Graves' hyperthyroidism and ophthalmopathy. Regions amplified from RNA transcripts were the TCR beta CDR3 regions. During a first-round RT-PCR of the TCR CDR3, the HTBI primer set was used. TCRdb analysed the multiplex PCR reads with MiXCR anew, one entry per CDR3 protein. This sample yields roughly 520,000 distinct CDR3 sequences, of which roughly 25% are seen a single time; approximately 11% belongs to the top ten. Source material: blood. The receptors stem from a woman in her 30s with Graves' ophthalmopathy.

This clonotype was counted at least ten times. The chain uses TRBV5-1 and TRBJ2-7; 7 bases agree with TRBD1. Looked up from germline, CDR1 is SGHRS and CDR2 is YFSETQ. This CDR3 is 14 amino acids long. Unmatched junction bases numbered 4, after V lost 2 bases and J lost 2 bases. The CDR3 loop is CASSFEQGTYEQYF. CDR3 nucleotides: TGCGCCAGCAGCTTTGAACAGGGGACCTACGAGCAGTACTTC.

This clonotype occurred many times. The V and J genes are TRBV6-4 and TRBJ1-5; 8 nucleotides line up with TRBD1. This CDR3 has 19 amino acids. Trimming at V came to 6 bases and at J to 0 bases, leaving 16 bases not matched to a gene. Germline assignment: CDR1 MRHNA and CDR2 SNTAGT. CDR3 nucleotides: TGTGCCAGCAGGGACCGGGACAGGTTCTTATGGGGTAGCAATCAGCCCCAGCATTTT. It codes for CASRDRDRFLWGSNQPQHF.

This clonotype occurred many times. The chain is built from TRBV6-2 or TRBV6-3 and TRBJ1-5, with 7 bases lining up with TRBD1. The CDR3 is made up of 16 amino acids. Germline V lookup: CDR1 MNHEY, CDR2 SVGEGT. The V gene end was trimmed by 4 bases and the J gene end by 0 bases; junction bases not matched to a gene: 6. The CDR3 loop reads CASSSTGFNSNQPQHF. In nucleotides, the CDR3 is TGTGCCAGCAGTTCGACAGGGTTCAATAGCAATCAGCCCCAGCATTTT.

V gene TRBV5-1 combines with J gene TRBJ2-7, with TRBD1 as a possible D gene (6 bases). Germline V gives CDR1 SGHRS, CDR2 YFSETQ. The length of the CDR3 is 14 residues. The V and J ends lost 3 bases and 2 bases respectively, with 12 bases between them. CDR3 in amino acids: CASSSDTGTYEQYF. In DNA form, the CDR3 reads TGCGCCAGCAGCTCGGACACAGGGACCTACGAGCAGTACTTC.

This clonotype was counted ten times or more. V is TRBV6-1 and J is TRBJ2-2; D possibly uses TRBD1 or TRBD2 (6 bases each). The CDR3 is 14 residues long. Germline V gene data show CDR1 as MNHNS and CDR2 as SASEGT. V was pared by 6 bases and J by 6 bases, with 14 bases between. CDR3 protein: CASSAPGAPGELFF. CDR3 nucleotide sequence: TGTGCCAGCAGCGCCCCGGGGGCTCCCGGGGAGCTGTTTTTT.

In this sample, this clonotype turned up a few times. The chain recombines TRBV20-1 with TRBJ2-2; the match to TRBD2 covers 8 bases. Germline assignment: CDR1 DFQATT and CDR2 SNEGSKA (reference sequence). The CDR3 consists of 14 residues. The V and J ends lost 3 bases and 6 bases, in that order; junction bases with no gene match: 6. The CDR3 region is CSASTGRGAGELFF. The CDR3 nucleotides read TGCAGTGCTAGTACCGGGAGGGGTGCCGGGGAGCTGTTTTTT.

This clonotype was found many times. The CDR3 region has the DNA TGTGCCAGCAGTGAGGGACGGTATAGCAATCAGCCCCAGCATTTT. This sequence encodes CASSEGRYSNQPQHF. The gene calls are TRBV2 and TRBJ1-5; perhaps TRBD1 as D (5 bases). The CDR3 covers 15 residues. CDR1 is SNHLY and CDR2 is FYNNEI in the germline V gene. The V end was cut by 3 bases, the J end by 0 bases, with 9 bases between.

The genes are TRBV28 and TRBJ2-5, with D unclear. V was cut by 10 bases and J by 5 bases, with 14 bases left in between. Per the germline V gene, CDR1 is MDHEN and CDR2 is SYDVKM. This CDR3 has 12 amino acids. The CDR3 DNA reads as TGTGCCACCCGGGCGCTACTGGAGACCCAGTACTTC. This codes for CATRALLETQYF.

This clonotype appeared many times. The J gene is TRBJ1-5, the V gene TRBV20-1; 10 bases fit TRBD1. V lost 5 bases, J lost 6 bases, and 1 base stayed unmatched. Germline CDR1 is DFQATT and CDR2 is SNEGSKA (reference sequence). The CDR3 has 12 amino acids. The CDR3 nucleotides are TGCAGTGCTGGGACAGGGGCTCAGCCCCAGCATTTT. Its protein product is CSAGTGAQPQHF.

This clonotype was recorded many times. Its ends do not fully match the called genes, so a read error is possible. The chain uses TRBV10-3 and TRBJ2-2; 10 positions match TRBD1. CDR1 and CDR2 from the germline V gene are ENHRY and SYGVKD. This CDR3 is built from 16 residues. The CDR3 loop reads CAISEWGQGRTGELLF. Here the CDR3 DNA reads TGTGCCATCAGTGAGTGGGGACAGGGGAGAACCGGGGAGCTGCTTTTT.

Many counts were recorded for this clonotype. J is TRBJ1-5 and V is TRBV6-2 or TRBV6-3; 7 bases are shared with TRBD1. Germline loops: CDR1 MNHEY, CDR2 SVGEGT. The CDR3 contains 15 residues. J gave up 3 bases and V 5 bases, and 7 bases lay outside the gene matches. The CDR3 is CASSPGGTDNQPQHF. CDR3 in DNA: TGTGCCAGCAGTCCCGGGGGGACAGACAATCAGCCCCAGCATTTT.

This clonotype showed up many times. V usage is TRBV19 and J usage is TRBJ1-1; 7 nucleotides agree with TRBD1. CDR1 is LNHDA and CDR2 is SQIVND in the germline V gene (reference sequence). Germline trimming cut 5 bases from V and 5 bases from J; bases unmatched to any gene: 5. CDR3 length: 13 amino acids. This chain's CDR3 is CASSVDRETEAFF. The CDR3 DNA reads TGTGCCAGTAGTGTCGACAGGGAGACTGAAGCTTTCTTT.

The chain joins TRBV18 to TRBJ2-2, with D uncertain. CDR1 is KGHSH and CDR2 is LQKENI in the germline V gene. CDR3 length: 12 residues. Trimming cost V 1 base and J 7 bases, with 4 bases left between them. The DNA of the CDR3 is TGTGCCAGCTCACCACTTGGCGGGGAGCTGTTTTTT. It translates to CASSPLGGELFF.

As for this clonotype: It may be a read error: a sequence one base away is much more abundant. This chain connects TRBV30 to TRBJ1-6; 9 bases match TRBD1. Germline V gene sequence: CDR1 GTSNPN, CDR2 SVGIG (reference sequence). The CDR3 runs 13 residues. The CDR3 DNA reads TGTGCCCGGAACACAGGGGGCACCTCACCCCTCCGCTTT. Amino acid sequence: CARNTGGTSPLRF. Full variable domain (rest looked up from reference TRBV30 and TRBJ1-6): SQTIHQWPATLVQPVGSPLSLECTVEGTSNPNLYWYRQAAGRGLQLLFYSVGIGQISSEVPQNLSASRPQDRQFILSSKKLLLSDSGFYLCARNTGGTSPLRFGNGTRLTVT.

This clonotype has more than one count but fewer than ten. A much larger clone lies one base from this, so it may be a read error. The chain recombines TRBV20-1 with TRBJ2-7, with 8 bases fitting TRBD1. The junction had 3 bases not matched to a gene; V was cut back by 5 bases and J by 0 bases. The CDR3 consists of 13 residues. Germline V gene lookup returns CDR1 DFQATT and CDR2 SNEGSKA (reference sequence). DNA of the CDR3: TGCAGTGCTGGGGACAGGAGCTCCTACGAGCAGTACTTC. It encodes CSAGDRSSYEQYF.

The chain joins TRBV19 to TRBJ2-5; D might be TRBD1 (5 bases). CDR1 and CDR2 from the germline V gene are LNHDA and SQIVND (reference sequence). This CDR3 has 12 amino acids. The germline V and J ends were trimmed by 7 bases and 4 bases, with 10 bases remaining between them. CDR3 in amino acids: CASKDTRETQYF. The CDR3 nucleotides read TGTGCCAGTAAGGACACGAGAGAGACCCAGTACTTC.

Remarks on this clonotype: At one end the junction does not follow the germline gene, possibly because of a read error. The chain employs TRBV20-1 and TRBJ2-7; D gene ambiguous. This CDR3 has 12 residues. The V gene's germline CDR1 is DFQATT and CDR2 SNEGSKA (reference sequence). The CDR3 protein is CSARPPADERYF. Written as DNA, the CDR3 is TGCAGTGCTAGACCCCCCGCAGACGAGCGGTACTTC.

This clonotype showed up just a few times. A much larger clone differs from this one at a single base, so this may be a read error. The chain links TRBV25-1 to TRBJ1-1, with D hard to call. The V and J ends lost 5 bases and 9 bases respectively, with 13 bases between them. CDR1 and CDR2 from the germline V gene are MGHDK and SYGVNS. The CDR3 spans 12 residues. The CDR3 loop reads CASSRVRGKAFF. The CDR3 DNA reads as TGTGCCAGCAGTCGGGTTCGAGGGAAAGCTTTCTTT.

This clonotype was counted at least ten times. This chain links TRBV6-5 with TRBJ2-7, with TRBD1 matching 8 bases. Trimming removed 2 bases from V and 0 bases from J; junction bases left unmatched: 0. The CDR3 has 14 residues. Germline V gives CDR1 MNHEY, CDR2 SVGAGI. In nucleotides, the CDR3 is TGTGCCAGCAGTTACGACAGGGGCTCCTACGAGCAGTACTTC. Translated: CASSYDRGSYEQYF.